One and the same sample provided the 8 T cell receptor beta chains below, sequenced in a study of blood T cell repertoires in COVID-19. Using immunoSEQ multiplex PCR, the repertoire was profiled, and TCRdb retains in-frame clones only, with some absent. The data contain around 140,000 clones, roughly 73% of them singletons. The sequencing sample was made of peripheral blood. These receptors all come from a woman aged 45-65 years with active or convalescent COVID-19.

This chain connects TRBV18 to TRBJ1-3, with D hard to call. The V gene's germline CDR1 is KGHSH and CDR2 LQKENI. V was clipped by 3 bases and J by 3 bases, with 9 bases between them. The CDR3 extends over 14 amino acids. CDR3 region: CASSPNGFGNTIYF. The CDR3, as DNA: TGTGCCAGCTCACCGAACGGGTTTGGAAACACCATATATTTT. The full variable domain, rest sourced from reference TRBV18 and TRBJ1-3, is NAGVMQNPRHLVRRRGQEARLRCSPMKGHSHVYWYRQLPEEGLKFMVYLQKENIIDESGMPKERFSAEFPKEGPSILRIQQVVRGDSAAYFCASSPNGFGNTIYFGEGSWLTVV.

As for this clone: One end of the junction varies from germline; a read error may be responsible. The gene calls are TRBV30 and TRBJ1-2, with 10 bases that match TRBD1. The CDR3 has 12 amino acids. CDR1 and CDR2 from the germline V gene are GTSNPN and SVGIG (reference sequence). CDR3 sequence reads: CAGRQGAKGYTF. CDR3 DNA sequence: TGTGCCGGGAGACAGGGGGCAAAAGGCTACACCTTC.

The chain links TRBV27 to TRBJ2-7; 8 positions match TRBD2. The ends lost 2 bases at V and 5 bases at J; junction bases unmatched: 5. Germline V lookup: CDR1 MNHEY, CDR2 SMNVEV (reference sequence). The CDR3 has 14 amino acids. The CDR3 DNA reads TGTGCCAGCAGTTTACGAGGGCGGGGGGACGAGCAGTACTTC. It is translated as CASSLRGRGDEQYF.

The V and J genes are TRBV7-9 and TRBJ1-2, with a tentative D call TRBD1 (5 bases). Deletions cut 1 base from V and 0 bases from J, with 12 bases between. Per the germline V gene, CDR1 is SEHNR and CDR2 is FQNEAQ (reference sequence). The CDR3 runs to 16 residues. DNA for the CDR3: TGTGCCAGCAGCTTAGGGAGGGGACCATCTAACTATGGCTACACCTTC. Translation gives CASSLGRGPSNYGYTF.

This sequence joins TRBV13 and TRBJ2-3; D is perhaps TRBD2 (6 bases). The CDR3 sequence is 19 residues long. CDR1 and CDR2 (germline): PRHDT, FYEKMQ (reference sequence). Trimming stripped 7 bases from V and 1 base from J, with 27 bases between. CDR3 region: CASTPEWGLTSFGTDTQYF. The CDR3 region has the DNA TGTGCCAGCACCCCGGAGTGGGGACTCACCTCGTTTGGCACAGATACGCAGTATTTT.

The chain has TRBV12-3 or TRBV12-4 and TRBJ1-2; D perhaps matches TRBD1 (5 bases). This CDR3 contains 13 residues. Trimming pared 6 bases from V and 4 bases from J, leaving 12 bases between. The CDR3 sequence: CASSMQGSYGYTF. The CDR3, as DNA: TGTGCCAGCAGCATGCAGGGTTCCTATGGCTACACCTTC.

The rearrangement links TRBV19 to TRBJ2-2; D gene unclear. V was cut by 3 bases and J by 0 bases, with 11 bases left in between. CDR1 is LNHDA, CDR2 SQIVND, per germline (reference sequence). This CDR3 contains 16 residues. Here the CDR3 DNA reads TGTGCCAGTAGTATTTATGGGCTCGCGAACACCGGGGAGCTGTTTTTT. As protein: CASSIYGLANTGELFF. The full variable domain, rest sourced from reference TRBV19 and TRBJ2-2, is DGGITQSPKYLFRKEGQNVTLSCEQNLNHDAMYWYRQDPGQGLRLIYYSQIVNDFQKGDIAEGYSVSREKKESFPLTVTSAQKNPTAFYLCASSIYGLANTGELFFGEGSRLTVL.

The chain joins TRBV28 to TRBJ1-5; maybe TRBD1 (5 bases). The germline V gene has CDR1 MDHEN and CDR2 SYDVKM. The CDR3 is 13 amino acids. Trimming cost V 6 bases and J 6 bases, with 12 bases left between them. CDR3 protein: CASRPGGGQPQHF. The CDR3 DNA sequence: TGTGCCAGCAGACCGGGGGGAGGTCAGCCCCAGCATTTT.